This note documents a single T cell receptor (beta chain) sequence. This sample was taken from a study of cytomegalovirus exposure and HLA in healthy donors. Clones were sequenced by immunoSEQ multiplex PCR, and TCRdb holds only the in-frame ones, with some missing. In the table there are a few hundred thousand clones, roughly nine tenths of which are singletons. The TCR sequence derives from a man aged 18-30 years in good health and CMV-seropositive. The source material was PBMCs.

CDR3 DNA: TGTGCCAGCAGCGTCGGGACAGGGAATCAGCCCCAGCATTTT. Protein product: CASSVGTGNQPQHF. This rearrangement joins TRBV9 to TRBJ1-5, with TRBD1 matching 9 bases. The trim removed 2 bases at V and 4 bases at J, leaving 1 base unmatched. The CDR3 totals 14 residues. Germline loops: CDR1 SGDLS, CDR2 YYNGEE.